This T cell receptor (beta chain) was identified in a study of liver allograft versus peripheral blood T cells. Study context: Transplanted livers held T cell receptor repertoires, and these were compared with repertoires in recipients' peripheral blood.

Notes on the study in general: Differences were reported between the T cell receptor repertoires inside liver allografts and those that were detected in peripheral blood.

Within the sample, this clonotype is medium-sized. Its antigen is unknown. CDR3 length: 14 amino acids. V lost 3 bases, J lost 6 bases, and 14 bases lay in between. Germline values: CDR1 LNHDA, CDR2 SQIVND (reference sequence). TCRdb re-called the reads with MiXCR, one entry per CDR3 protein. This sample has roughly 7,500 distinct CDR3 sequences, with 18% found just once. This chain connects TRBV19 to TRBJ1-2, with D uncertain. The origin of this receptor is a human patient who had a liver transplant. Some of the T cells might come from the graft donor. CDR3 protein: CASSIVTLSDGYTF. The CDR3 DNA reads TGTGCCAGTAGTATTGTCACACTCTCGGATGGCTACACCTTC.